These 2 T cell receptor beta chains were all obtained from the same sample, sequenced in a study of neurological immune-mediated disorders. TCRdb recomputed calls from the 5' RACE reads with MiXCR, one row per CDR3 protein. The sample shows 85,000 to 100,000 distinct CDR3 sequences, roughly 4% of them seen only once. Sequences were obtained from PBMCs. These receptors originate from a woman aged 18-35 years with multiple sclerosis.

This clonotype was observed at least ten times. CDR3 sequence (DNA): TGTGCCATCATGGGGACTAGCGGGACCAATGAGCAGTTCTTC. Protein product: CAIMGTSGTNEQFF. The J gene is TRBJ2-1, the V gene TRBV10-3; TRBD2 matches 13 bases. The V segment lost 7 bases and the J segment 6 bases; nucleotides outside the gene matches: 3. This CDR3 comprises 14 residues. Germline lookup yields CDR1 ENHRY and CDR2 SYGVKD.

This clonotype was seen many times. This chain uses TRBV14 with TRBJ1-2; TRBD1 aligns across 8 bases. CDR3 length: 13 amino acids. V lost 3 bases to trimming and J lost 10 bases; unmatched junction nucleotides: 7. Germline-derived CDR1 and CDR2 are SGHDN and FVKESK. The CDR3 DNA reads as TGTGCCAGCAGCCAGATTTTGGGACAGGTCTACACCTTC. It yields the protein CASSQILGQVYTF.